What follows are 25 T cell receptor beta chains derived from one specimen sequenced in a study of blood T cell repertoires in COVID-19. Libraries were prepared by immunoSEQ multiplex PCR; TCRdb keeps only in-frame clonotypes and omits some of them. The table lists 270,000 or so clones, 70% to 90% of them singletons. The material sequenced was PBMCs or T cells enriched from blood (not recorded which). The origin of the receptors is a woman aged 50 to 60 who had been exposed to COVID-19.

The CDR3 loop reads CASSLGPGQNFYGYTF. CDR3 DNA: TGCGCCAGCAGCTTGGGTCCGGGACAGAACTTTTATGGCTACACCTTC. The chain is built from TRBV5-1 and TRBJ1-2; 7 nucleotides match TRBD1. V lost 0 bases and J lost 5; bases outside the gene matches: 10. This CDR3 comprises 16 residues. CDR1 is SGHRS, CDR2 YFSETQ, per germline.

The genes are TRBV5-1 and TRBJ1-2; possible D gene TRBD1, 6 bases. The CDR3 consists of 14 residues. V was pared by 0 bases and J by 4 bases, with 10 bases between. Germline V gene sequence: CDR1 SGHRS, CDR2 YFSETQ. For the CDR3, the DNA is TGCGCCAGCAGCTTGGAGGGCAGGGGCTATGGCTACACCTTC. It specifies CASSLEGRGYGYTF.

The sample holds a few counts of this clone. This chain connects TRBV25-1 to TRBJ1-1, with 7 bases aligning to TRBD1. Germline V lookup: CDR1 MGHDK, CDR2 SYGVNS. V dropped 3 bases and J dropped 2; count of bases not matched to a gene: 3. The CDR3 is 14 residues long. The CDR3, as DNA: TGTGCCAGCAGTGACAGGGGGAGAAACACTGAAGCTTTCTTT. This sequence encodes CASSDRGRNTEAFF. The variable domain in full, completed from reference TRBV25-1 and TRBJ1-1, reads EADIYQTPRYLVIGTGKKITLECSQTMGHDKMYWYQQDPGMELHLIHYSYGVNSTEKGDLSSESTVSRIRTEHFPLTLESARPSHTSQYLCASSDRGRNTEAFFGQGTRLTVV.

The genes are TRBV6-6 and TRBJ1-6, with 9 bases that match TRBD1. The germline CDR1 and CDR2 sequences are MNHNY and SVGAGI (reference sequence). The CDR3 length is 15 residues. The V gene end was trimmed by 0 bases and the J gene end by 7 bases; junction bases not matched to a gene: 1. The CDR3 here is CASSYSTGGNSPLHF. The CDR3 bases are TGTGCCAGCAGTTACTCGACAGGGGGGAATTCACCCCTCCACTTT.

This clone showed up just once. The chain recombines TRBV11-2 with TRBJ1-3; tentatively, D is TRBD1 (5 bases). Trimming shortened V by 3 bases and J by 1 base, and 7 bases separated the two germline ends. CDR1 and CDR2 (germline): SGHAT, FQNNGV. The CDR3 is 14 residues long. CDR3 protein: CASSFGGSGNTIYF. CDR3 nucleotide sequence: TGTGCCAGCAGCTTCGGGGGTTCTGGAAACACCATATATTTT.

This CDR3 reads CASSGGGKAFF. The CDR3 nucleotides read TGTGCCAGCAGTGGGGGAGGGAAAGCTTTCTTT. The chain carries TRBV6-4 and TRBJ1-1; D is uncertain. The CDR3 is made up of 11 amino acids. Germline loops: CDR1 MRHNA, CDR2 SNTAGT. V lost 4 bases and J 9 bases, leaving 9 bases between the germline ends.

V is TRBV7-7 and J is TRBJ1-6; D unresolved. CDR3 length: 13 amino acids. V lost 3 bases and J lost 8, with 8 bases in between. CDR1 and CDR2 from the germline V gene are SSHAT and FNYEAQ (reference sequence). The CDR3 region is CASSFLTDSPLHF. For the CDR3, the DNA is TGTGCCAGCAGCTTCCTAACAGATTCACCCCTCCACTTT.

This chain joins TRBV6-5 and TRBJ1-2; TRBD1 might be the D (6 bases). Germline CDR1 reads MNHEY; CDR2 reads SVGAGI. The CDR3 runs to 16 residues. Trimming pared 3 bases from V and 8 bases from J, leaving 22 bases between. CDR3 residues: CASSYGPSGGAGGYTF. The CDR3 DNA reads TGTGCCAGCAGTTATGGCCCCTCCGGGGGGGCCGGGGGCTACACCTTC.

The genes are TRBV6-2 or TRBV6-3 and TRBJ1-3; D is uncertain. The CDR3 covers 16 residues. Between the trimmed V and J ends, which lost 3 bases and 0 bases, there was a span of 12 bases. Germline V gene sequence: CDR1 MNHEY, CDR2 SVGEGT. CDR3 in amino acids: CASSYGGLTSGNTIYF. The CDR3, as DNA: TGTGCCAGCAGTTATGGAGGACTGACCTCTGGAAACACCATATATTTT.

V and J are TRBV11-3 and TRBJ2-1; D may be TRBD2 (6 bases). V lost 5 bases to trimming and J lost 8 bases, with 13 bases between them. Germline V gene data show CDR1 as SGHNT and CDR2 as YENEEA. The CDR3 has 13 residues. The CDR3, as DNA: TGTGCCAGCAGCCTTGCGAGCGGGTATGAGCAGTTCTTC. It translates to CASSLASGYEQFF.

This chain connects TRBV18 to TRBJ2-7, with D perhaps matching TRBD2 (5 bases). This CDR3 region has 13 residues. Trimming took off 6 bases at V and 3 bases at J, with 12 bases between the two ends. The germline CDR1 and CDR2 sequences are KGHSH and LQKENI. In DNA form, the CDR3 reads TGTGCCAGCTCGACCGGGATCCTCTACGAGCAGTACTTC. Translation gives CASSTGILYEQYF.

CDR3 in amino acids: CASSLGGITEAFF. DNA for the CDR3: TGTGCCAGCAGCCTGGGGGGCATCACTGAAGCTTTCTTT. The J gene is TRBJ1-1, the V gene TRBV5-6; D is perhaps TRBD1 (6 bases). V was trimmed by 4 bases and J by 4 bases, leaving 11 bases between them. This CDR3 has 13 amino acids. The germline V gene encodes CDR1 SGHDT and CDR2 YYEEEE.

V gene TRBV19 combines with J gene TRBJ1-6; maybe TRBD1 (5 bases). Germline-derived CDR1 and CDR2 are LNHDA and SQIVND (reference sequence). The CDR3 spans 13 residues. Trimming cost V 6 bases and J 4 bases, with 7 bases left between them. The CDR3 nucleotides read TGTGCCAGTAGCGGGACTTATAATTCACCCCTCCACTTT. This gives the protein CASSGTYNSPLHF. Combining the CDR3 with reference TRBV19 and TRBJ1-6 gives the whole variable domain DGGITQSPKYLFRKEGQNVTLSCEQNLNHDAMYWYRQDPGQGLRLIYYSQIVNDFQKGDIAEGYSVSREKKESFPLTVTSAQKNPTAFYLCASSGTYNSPLHFGNGTRLTVT.

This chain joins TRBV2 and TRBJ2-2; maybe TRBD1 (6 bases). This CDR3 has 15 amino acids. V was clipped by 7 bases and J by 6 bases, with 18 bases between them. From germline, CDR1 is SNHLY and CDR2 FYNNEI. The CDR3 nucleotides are TGTGCCAGCATGGTAGACCAAGGGGGTCCCGGGGAGCTGTTTTTT. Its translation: CASMVDQGGPGELFF.

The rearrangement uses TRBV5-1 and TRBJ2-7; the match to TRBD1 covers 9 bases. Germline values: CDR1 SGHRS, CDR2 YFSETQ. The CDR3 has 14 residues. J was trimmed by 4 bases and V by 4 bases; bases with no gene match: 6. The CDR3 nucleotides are TGCGCCAGCAGCACGGGACAGGGTATATACGAGCAGTACTTC. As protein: CASSTGQGIYEQYF.

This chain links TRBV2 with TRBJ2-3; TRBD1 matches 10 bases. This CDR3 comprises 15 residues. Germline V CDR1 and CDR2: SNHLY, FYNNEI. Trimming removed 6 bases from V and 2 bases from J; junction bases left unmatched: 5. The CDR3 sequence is CASRPTGGVTDTQYF. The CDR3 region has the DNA TGTGCCAGCAGGCCGACAGGGGGCGTCACAGATACGCAGTATTTT.

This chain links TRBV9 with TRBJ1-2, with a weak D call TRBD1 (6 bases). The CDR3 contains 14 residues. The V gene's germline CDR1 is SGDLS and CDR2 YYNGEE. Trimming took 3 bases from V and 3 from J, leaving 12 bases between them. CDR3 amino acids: CASSARDTYYGYTF. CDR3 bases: TGTGCCAGCAGCGCCAGGGACACGTACTATGGCTACACCTTC.

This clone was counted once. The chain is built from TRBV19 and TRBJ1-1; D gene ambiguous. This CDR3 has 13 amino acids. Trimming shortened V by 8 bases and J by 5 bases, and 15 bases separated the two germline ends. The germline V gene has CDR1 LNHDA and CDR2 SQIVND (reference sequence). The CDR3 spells CASGRGRGTEAFF. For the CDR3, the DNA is TGTGCCAGTGGGCGAGGGCGGGGAACTGAAGCTTTCTTT. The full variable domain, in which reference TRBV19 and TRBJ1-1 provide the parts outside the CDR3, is DGGITQSPKYLFRKEGQNVTLSCEQNLNHDAMYWYRQDPGQGLRLIYYSQIVNDFQKGDIAEGYSVSREKKESFPLTVTSAQKNPTAFYLCASGRGRGTEAFFGQGTRLTVV.

CDR3 protein: CASSQEERGNYEQYF. CDR3 DNA: TGCGCCAGCAGCCAAGAGGAGCGGGGGAACTACGAGCAGTACTTC. V gene TRBV4-3 combines with J gene TRBJ2-7; 8 bases are a match to TRBD2. The CDR3 extends over 15 amino acids. Germline loops: CDR1 LGHNA, CDR2 YSLEER. V gave up 0 bases and J gave up 3 bases; unmatched junction bases: 4.

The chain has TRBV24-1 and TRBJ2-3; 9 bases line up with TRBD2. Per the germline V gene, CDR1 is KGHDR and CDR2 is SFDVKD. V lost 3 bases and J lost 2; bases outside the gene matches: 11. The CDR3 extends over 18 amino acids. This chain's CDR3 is CATSDPPRLAETTDTQYF. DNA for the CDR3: TGTGCCACCAGTGATCCCCCGAGACTAGCGGAGACCACAGATACGCAGTATTTT.

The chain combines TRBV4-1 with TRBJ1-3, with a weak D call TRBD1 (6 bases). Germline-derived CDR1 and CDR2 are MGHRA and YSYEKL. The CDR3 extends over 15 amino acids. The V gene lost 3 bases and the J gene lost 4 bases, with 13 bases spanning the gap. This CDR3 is CASSHLQGDGNTIYF. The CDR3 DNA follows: TGCGCCAGCAGCCACCTACAGGGCGACGGAAACACCATATATTTT.

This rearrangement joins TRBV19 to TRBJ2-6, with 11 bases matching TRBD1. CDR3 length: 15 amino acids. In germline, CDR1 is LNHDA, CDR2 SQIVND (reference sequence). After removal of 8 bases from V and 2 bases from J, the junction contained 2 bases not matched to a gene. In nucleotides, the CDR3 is TGTGCCAGTGGGACAGGGGGAACTGGGGCCAACGTCCTGACTTTC. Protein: CASGTGGTGANVLTF.

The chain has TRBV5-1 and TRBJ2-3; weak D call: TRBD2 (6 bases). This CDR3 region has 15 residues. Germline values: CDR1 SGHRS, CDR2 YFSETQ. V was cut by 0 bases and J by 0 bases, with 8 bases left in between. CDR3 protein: CASSLDGTSTDTQYF. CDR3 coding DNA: TGCGCCAGCAGCTTGGACGGGACTAGCACAGATACGCAGTATTTT.

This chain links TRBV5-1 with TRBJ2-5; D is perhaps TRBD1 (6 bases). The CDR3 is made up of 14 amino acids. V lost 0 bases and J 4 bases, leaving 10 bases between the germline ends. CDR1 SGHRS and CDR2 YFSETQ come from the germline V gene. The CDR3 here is CASSLETGLETQYF. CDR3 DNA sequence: TGCGCCAGCAGCTTGGAGACAGGTTTAGAGACCCAGTACTTC. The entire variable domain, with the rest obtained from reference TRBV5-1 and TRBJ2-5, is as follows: KAGVTQTPRYLIKTRGQQVTLSCSPISGHRSVSWYQQTPGQGLQFLFEYFSETQRNKGNFPGRFSGRQFSNSRSEMNVSTLELGDSALYLCASSLETGLETQYFGPGTRLLVL.

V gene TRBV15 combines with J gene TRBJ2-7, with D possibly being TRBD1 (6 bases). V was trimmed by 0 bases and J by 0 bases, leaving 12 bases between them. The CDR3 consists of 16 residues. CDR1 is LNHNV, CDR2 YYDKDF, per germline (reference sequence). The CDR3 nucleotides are TGTGCCACCAGCAGAGATTTGGGGGCAAGCTCCTACGAGCAGTACTTC. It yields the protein CATSRDLGASSYEQYF.